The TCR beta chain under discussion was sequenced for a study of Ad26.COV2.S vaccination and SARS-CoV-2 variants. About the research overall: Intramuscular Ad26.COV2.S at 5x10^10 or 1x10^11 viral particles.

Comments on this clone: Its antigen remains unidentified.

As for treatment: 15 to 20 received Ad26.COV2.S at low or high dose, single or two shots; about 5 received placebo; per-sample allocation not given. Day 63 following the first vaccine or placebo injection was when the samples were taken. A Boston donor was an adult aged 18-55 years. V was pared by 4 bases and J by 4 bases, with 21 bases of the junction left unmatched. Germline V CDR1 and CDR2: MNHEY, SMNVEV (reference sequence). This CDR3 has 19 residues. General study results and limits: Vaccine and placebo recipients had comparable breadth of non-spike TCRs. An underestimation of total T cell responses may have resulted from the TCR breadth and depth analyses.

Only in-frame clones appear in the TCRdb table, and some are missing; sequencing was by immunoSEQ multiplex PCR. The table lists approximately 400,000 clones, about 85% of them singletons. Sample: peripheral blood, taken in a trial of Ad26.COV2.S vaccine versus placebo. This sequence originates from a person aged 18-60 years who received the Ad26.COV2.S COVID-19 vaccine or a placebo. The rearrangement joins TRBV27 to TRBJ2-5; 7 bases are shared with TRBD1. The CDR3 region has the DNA TGTGCCAGCAGTTCCTACGCGACGCTGGGACAGCGCCGTGGAGAGACCCAGTACTTC. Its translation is CASSSYATLGQRRGETQYF.